Below, one T cell receptor beta chain is given with its context. The antigen is not known. There are 15 residues in the CDR3. Germline-derived CDR1 and CDR2 are LNHDA and SQIVND (reference sequence). V gave up 8 bases and J gave up 0 bases, with 16 bases separating them. This sample is part of a study of cytomegalovirus exposure and HLA in healthy donors. Background on the study: Researchers found that under 90% of 350 to 500 genotyped donors fell within the Caucasian-associated ancestry cluster. Overall study findings and caveats: Fewer N-insertions (relative to the roughly 730-donor mean) were reportedly seen in an Asian-associated ancestry cluster in a later analysis. 16,951 TCR beta sequences were associated with HLA alleles at 0.05 false discovery rate in a later analysis.

The PCR contained 60 Vbeta and 13 Jbeta primers. In the original analysis: Counted up in a later analysis, unique TCR beta chains came to about 80 million, with 9.5 million to 13 million shared. Libraries were prepared by immunoSEQ multiplex PCR; TCRdb keeps only in-frame clonotypes and omits some of them. That table gives V, J and clone size, and the DNA gave D and trimming. The sample yields roughly 110,000 clones, approximately 79% seen once. The chain couples TRBV19 to TRBJ1-1, with D uncertain. The TCR sequence derives from a woman in her thirties or forties in good health and CMV-seropositive. Material for sequencing was PBMCs. The CDR3 DNA reads TGTGCCAGTTTGCCAATGCAGGCCCTGAACACTGAAGCTTTCTTT. This translates into CASLPMQALNTEAFF.